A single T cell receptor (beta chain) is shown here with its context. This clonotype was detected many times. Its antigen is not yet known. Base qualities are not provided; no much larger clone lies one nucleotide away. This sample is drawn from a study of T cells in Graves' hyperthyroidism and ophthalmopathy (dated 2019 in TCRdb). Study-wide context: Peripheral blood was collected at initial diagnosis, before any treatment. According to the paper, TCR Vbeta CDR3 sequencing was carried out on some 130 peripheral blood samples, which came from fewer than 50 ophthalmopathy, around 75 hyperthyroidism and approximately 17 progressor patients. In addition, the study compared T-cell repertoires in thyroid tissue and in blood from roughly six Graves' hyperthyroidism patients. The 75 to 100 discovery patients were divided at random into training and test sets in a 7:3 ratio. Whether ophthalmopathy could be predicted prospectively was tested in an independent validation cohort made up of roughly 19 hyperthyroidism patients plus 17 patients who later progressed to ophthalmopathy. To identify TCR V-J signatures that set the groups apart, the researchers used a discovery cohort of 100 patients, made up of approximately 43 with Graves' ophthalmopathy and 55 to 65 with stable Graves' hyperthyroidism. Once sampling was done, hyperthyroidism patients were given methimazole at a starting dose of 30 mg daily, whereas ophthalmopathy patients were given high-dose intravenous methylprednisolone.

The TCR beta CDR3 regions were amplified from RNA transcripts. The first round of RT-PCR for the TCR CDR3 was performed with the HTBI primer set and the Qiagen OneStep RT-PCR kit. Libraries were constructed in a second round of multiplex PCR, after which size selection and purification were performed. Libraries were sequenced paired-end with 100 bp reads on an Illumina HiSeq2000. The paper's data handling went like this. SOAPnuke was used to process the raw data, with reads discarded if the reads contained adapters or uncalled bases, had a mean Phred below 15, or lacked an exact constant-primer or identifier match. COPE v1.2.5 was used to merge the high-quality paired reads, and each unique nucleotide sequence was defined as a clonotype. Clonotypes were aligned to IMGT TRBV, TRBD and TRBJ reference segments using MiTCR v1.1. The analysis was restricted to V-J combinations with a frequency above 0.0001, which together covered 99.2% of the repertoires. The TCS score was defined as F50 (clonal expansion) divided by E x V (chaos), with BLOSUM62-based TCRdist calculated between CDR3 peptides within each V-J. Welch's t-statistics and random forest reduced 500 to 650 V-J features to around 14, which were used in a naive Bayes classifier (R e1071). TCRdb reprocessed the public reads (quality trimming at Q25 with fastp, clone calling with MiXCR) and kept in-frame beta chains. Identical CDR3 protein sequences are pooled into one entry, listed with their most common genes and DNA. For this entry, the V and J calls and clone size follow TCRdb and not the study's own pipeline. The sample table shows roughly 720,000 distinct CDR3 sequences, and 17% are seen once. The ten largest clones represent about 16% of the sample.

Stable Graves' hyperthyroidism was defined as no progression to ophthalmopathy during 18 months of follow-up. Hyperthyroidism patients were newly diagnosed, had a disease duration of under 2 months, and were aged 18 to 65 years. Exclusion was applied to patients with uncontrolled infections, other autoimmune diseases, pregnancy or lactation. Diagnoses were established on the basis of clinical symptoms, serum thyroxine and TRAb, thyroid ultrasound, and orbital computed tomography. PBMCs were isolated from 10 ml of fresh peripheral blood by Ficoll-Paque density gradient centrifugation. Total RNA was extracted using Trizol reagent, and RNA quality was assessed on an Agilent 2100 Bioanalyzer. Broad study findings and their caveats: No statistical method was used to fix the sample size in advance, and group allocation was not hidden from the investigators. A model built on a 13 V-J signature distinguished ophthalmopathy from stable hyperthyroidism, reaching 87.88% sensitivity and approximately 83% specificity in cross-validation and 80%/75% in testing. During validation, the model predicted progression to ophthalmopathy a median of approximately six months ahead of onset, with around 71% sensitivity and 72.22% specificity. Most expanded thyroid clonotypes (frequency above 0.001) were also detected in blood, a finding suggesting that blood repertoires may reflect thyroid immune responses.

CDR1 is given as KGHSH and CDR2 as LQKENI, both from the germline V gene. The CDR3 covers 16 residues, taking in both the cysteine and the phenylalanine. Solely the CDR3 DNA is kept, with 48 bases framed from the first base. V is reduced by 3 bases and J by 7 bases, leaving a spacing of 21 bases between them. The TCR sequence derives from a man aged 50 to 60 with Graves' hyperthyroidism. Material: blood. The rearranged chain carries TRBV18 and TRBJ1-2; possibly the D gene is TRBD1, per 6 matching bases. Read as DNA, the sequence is TGTGCCAGCTCACCCCTTCCGGGTCAGGGGCCTCGTGGCTACACCTTC. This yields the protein CASSPLPGQGPRGYTF.